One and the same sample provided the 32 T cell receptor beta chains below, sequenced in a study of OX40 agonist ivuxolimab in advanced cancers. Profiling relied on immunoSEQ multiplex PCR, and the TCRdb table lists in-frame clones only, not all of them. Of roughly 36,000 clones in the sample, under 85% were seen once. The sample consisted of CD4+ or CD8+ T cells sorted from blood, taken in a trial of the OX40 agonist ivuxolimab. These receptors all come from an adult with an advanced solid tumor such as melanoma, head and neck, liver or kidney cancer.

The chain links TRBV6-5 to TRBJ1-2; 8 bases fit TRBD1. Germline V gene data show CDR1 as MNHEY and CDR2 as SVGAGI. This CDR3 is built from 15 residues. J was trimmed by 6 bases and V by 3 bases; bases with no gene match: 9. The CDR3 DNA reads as TGTGCCAGCAGTTATCGGGACAGGAGAGAAAATGGCTACACCTTC. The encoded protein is CASSYRDRRENGYTF.

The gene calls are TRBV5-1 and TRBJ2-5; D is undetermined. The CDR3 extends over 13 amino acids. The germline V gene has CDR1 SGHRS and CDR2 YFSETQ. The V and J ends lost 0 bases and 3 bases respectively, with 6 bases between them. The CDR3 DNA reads TGCGCCAGCAGCTTGGACACGAAAGAGACCCAGTACTTC. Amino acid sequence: CASSLDTKETQYF.

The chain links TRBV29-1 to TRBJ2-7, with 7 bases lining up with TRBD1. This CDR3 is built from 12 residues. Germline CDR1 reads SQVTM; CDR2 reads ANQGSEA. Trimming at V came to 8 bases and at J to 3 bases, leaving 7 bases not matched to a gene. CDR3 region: CSTRTGNYEQYF. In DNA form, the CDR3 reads TGCAGCACGCGGACAGGAAACTACGAGCAGTACTTC.

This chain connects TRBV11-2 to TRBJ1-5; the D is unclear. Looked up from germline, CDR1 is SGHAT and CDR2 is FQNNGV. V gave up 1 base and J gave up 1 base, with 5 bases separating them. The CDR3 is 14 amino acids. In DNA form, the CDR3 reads TGTGCCAGCAGCTTAGGTATGAGCAATCAGCCCCAGCATTTT. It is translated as CASSLGMSNQPQHF.

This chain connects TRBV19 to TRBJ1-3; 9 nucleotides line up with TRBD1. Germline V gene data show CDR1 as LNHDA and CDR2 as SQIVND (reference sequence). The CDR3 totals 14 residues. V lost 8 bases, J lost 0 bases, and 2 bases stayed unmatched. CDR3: CASGTGSSGNTIYF. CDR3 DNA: TGTGCCAGTGGGACAGGGAGCTCTGGAAACACCATATATTTT.

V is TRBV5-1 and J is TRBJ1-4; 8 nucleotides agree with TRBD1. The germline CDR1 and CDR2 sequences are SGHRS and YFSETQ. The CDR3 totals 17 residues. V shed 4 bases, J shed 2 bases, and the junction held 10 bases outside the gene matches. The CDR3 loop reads CASSPRTGRRTNEKLFF. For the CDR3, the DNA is TGCGCCAGCAGCCCTCGGACAGGGAGGAGGACTAATGAAAAACTGTTTTTT.

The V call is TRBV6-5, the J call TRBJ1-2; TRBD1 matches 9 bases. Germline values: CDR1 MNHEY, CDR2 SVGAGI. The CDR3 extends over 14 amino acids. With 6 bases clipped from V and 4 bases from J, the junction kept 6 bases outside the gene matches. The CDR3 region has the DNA TGTGCCAGCAGGCCTACAGGGGGCGGCTATGGCTACACCTTC. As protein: CASRPTGGGYGYTF.

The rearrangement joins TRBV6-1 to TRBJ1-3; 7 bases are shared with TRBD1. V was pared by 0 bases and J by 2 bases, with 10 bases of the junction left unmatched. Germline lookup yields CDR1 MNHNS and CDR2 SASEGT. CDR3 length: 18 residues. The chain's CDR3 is CASSEAAGGIRTGNTIYF. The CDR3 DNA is TGTGCCAGCAGTGAAGCGGCAGGGGGTATCAGAACTGGAAACACCATATATTTT.

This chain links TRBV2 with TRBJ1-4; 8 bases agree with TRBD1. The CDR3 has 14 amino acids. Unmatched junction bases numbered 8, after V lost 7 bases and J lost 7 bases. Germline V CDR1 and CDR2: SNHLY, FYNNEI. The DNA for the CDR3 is TGTGCCAGCATCCAGGGGGCAATTAGTGAAAAACTGTTTTTT. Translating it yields CASIQGAISEKLFF.

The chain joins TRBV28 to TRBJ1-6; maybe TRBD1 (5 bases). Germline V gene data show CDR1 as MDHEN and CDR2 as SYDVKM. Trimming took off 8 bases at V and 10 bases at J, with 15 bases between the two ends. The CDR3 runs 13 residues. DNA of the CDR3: TGTGCCAGCTTGGGCAGGGTAGGATCACCCCTCCACTTT. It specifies CASLGRVGSPLHF.

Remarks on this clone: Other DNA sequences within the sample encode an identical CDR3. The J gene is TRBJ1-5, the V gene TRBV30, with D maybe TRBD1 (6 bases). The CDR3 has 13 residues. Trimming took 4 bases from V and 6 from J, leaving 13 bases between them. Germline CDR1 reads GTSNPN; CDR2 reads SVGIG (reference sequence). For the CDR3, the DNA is TGTGCCTGGATGGGAGAGGGGGGTCAGCCCCAGCATTTT. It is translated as CAWMGEGGQPQHF.

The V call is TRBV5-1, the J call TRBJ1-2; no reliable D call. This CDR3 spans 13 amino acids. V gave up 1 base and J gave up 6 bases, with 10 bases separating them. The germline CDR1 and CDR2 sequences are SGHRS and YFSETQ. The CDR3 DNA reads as TGCGCCAGCAGCTTGTATGACGGTAATGGCTACACCTTC. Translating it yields CASSLYDGNGYTF.

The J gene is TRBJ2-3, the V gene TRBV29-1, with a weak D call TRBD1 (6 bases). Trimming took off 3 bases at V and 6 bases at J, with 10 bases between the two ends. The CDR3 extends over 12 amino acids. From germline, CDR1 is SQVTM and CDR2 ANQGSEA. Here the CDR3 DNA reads TGCAGCGTTGAGTGGGGGCCGGATACGCAGTATTTT. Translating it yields CSVEWGPDTQYF.

The CDR3 DNA reads as TGCGCCAGCAGCGGGACTACGATGAACACTGAAGCTTTCTTT. Protein sequence: CASSGTTMNTEAFF. The chain employs TRBV5-1 and TRBJ1-1, with D maybe TRBD1 (5 bases). From germline, CDR1 is SGHRS and CDR2 YFSETQ. The CDR3 spans 14 residues. V gave up 4 bases and J gave up 0 bases, with 10 bases separating them.

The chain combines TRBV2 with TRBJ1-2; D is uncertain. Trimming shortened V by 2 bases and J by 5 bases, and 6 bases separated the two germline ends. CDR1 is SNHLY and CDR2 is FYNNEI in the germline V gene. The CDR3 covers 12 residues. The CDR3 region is CASSETDYGYTF. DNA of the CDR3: TGTGCCAGCAGTGAAACGGATTATGGCTACACCTTC.

The CDR3 spells CASSLVGGGRSADTQYF. CDR3 bases: TGTGCCAGCAGCTTAGTCGGGGGGGGCAGGTCCGCAGATACGCAGTATTTT. This sequence joins TRBV7-2 and TRBJ2-3, with 8 bases matching TRBD2. Unmatched junction bases numbered 10, after V lost 1 base and J lost 4 bases. The CDR3 length is 17 residues. Germline lookup yields CDR1 SGHTA and CDR2 FQGNSA. The full variable domain, in which reference TRBV7-2 and TRBJ2-3 provide the parts outside the CDR3, is GAGVSQSPSNKVTEKGKDVELRCDPISGHTALYWYRQSLGQGLEFLIYFQGNSAPDKSGLPSDRFSAERTGGSVSTLTIQRTQQEDSAVYLCASSLVGGGRSADTQYFGPGTRLTVL.

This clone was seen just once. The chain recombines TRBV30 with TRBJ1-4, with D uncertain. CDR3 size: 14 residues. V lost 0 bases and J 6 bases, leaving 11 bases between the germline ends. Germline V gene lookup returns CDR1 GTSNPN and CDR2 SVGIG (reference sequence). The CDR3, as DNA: TGTGCCTGGAGTGTAAAAGGGCCCTATGAAAAACTGTTTTTT. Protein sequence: CAWSVKGPYEKLFF.

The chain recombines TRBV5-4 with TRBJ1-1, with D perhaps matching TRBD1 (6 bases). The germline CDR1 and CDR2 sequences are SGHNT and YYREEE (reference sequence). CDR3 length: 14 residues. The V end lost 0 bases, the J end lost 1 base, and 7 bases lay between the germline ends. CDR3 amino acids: CASSLGGQNTEAFF. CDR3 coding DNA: TGTGCCAGCAGCTTGGGGGGGCAGAACACTGAAGCTTTCTTT.

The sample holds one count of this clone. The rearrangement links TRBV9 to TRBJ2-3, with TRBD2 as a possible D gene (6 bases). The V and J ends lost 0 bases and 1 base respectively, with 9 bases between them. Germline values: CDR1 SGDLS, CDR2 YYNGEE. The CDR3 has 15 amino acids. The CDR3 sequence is CASSVEQRGTDTQYF. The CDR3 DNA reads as TGTGCCAGCAGCGTAGAGCAGCGGGGCACAGATACGCAGTATTTT.

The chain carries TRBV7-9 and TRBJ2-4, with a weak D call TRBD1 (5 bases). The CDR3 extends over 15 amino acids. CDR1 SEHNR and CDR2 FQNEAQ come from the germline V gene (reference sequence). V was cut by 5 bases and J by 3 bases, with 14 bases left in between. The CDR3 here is CASSPKDKLKNIQYF. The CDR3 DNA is TGTGCCAGCAGCCCAAAGGACAAACTCAAAAACATTCAGTACTTC.

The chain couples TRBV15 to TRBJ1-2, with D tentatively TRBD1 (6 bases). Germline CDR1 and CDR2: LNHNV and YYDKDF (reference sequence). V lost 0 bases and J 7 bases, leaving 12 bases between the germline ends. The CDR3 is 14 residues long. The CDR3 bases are TGTGCCACCAGCAGAGACAGGGGAAACGGTGGCTACACCTTC. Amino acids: CATSRDRGNGGYTF.

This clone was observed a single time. CDR3 coding DNA: TGTGCCACCAGCAGGGGGACTAGCGGGGGCCCGATTAAAGATACGCAGTATTTT. This translates into CATSRGTSGGPIKDTQYF. The genes are TRBV15 and TRBJ2-3; the match to TRBD2 covers 14 bases. The CDR3 is 18 amino acids. The V and J ends lost 3 bases and 5 bases, in that order; junction bases with no gene match: 10. CDR1 and CDR2 (germline): LNHNV, YYDKDF (reference sequence).

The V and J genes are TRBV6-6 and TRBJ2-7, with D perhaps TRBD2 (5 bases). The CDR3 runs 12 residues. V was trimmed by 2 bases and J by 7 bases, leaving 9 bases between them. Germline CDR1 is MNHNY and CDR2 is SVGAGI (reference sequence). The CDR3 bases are TGTGCCAGCAGTTACGGGTCGGGAGAGCAGTACGTC. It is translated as CASSYGSGEQYV.

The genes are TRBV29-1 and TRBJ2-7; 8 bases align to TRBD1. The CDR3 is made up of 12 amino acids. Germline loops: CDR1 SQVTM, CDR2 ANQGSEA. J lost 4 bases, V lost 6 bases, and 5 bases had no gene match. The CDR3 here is CSVDTGGYEQYF. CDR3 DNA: TGCAGCGTGGATACAGGGGGGTACGAGCAGTACTTC.

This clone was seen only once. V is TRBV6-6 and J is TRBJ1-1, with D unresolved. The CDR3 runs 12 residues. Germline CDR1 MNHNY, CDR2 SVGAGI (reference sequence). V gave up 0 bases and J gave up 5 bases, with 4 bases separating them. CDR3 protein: CASSYSITEAFF. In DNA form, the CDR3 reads TGTGCCAGCAGTTACTCGATAACTGAAGCTTTCTTT.

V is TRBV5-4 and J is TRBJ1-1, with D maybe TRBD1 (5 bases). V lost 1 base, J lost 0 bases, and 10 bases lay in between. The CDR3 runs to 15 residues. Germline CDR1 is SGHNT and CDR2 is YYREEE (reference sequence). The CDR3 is CASSLQGKMNTEAFF. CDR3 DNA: TGTGCCAGCAGCTTGCAGGGAAAAATGAACACTGAAGCTTTCTTT. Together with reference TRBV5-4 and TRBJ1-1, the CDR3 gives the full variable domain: ETGVTQSPTHLIKTRGQQVTLRCSSQSGHNTVSWYQQALGQGPQFIFQYYREEENGRGNFPPRFSGLQFPNYSSELNVNALELDDSALYLCASSLQGKMNTEAFFGQGTRLTVV.

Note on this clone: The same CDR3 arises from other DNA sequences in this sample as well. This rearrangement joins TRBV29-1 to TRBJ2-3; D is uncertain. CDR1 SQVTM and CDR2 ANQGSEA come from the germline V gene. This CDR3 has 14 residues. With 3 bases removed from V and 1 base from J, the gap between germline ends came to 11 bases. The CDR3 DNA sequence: TGCAGCGTTGATAGGCCCCAAGGCACAGATACGCAGTATTTT. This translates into CSVDRPQGTDTQYF.

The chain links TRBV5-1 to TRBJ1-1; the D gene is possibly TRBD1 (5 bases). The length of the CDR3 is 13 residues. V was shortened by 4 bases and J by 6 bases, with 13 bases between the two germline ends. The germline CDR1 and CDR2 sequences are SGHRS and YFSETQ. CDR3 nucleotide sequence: TGCGCCAGCAGCCCGACAGTAGCCGCTGAAGCTTTCTTT. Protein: CASSPTVAAEAFF.

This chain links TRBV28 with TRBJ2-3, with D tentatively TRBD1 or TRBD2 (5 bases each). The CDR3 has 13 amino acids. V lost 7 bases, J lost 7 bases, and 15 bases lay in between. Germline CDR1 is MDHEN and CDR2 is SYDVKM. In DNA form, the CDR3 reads TGTGCCAGCACCCCAGGGACGGCTTATACGCAGTATTTT. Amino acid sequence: CASTPGTAYTQYF. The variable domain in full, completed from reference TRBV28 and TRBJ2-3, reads DVKVTQSSRYLVKRTGEKVFLECVQDMDHENMFWYRQDPGLGLRLIYFSYDVKMKEKGDIPEGYSVSREKKERFSLILESASTNQTSMYLCASTPGTAYTQYFGPGTRLTVL.

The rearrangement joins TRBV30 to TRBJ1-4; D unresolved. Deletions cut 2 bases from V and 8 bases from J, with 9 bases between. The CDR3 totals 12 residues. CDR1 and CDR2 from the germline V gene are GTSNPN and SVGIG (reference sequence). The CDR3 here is CAWSIRREKLFF. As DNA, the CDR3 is TGTGCCTGGAGTATCCGTCGGGAAAAACTGTTTTTT.

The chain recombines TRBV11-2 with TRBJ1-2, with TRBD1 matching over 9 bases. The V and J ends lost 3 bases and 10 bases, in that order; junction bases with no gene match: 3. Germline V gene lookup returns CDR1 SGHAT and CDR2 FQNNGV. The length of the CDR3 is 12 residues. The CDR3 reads CASSFGTGTYTF. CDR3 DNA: TGTGCCAGCAGCTTTGGGACAGGGACCTACACCTTC. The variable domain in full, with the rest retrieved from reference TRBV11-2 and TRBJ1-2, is EAGVAQSPRYKIIEKRQSVAFWCNPISGHATLYWYQQILGQGPKLLIQFQNNGVVDDSQLPKDRFSAERLKGVDSTLKIQPAKLEDSAVYLCASSFGTGTYTFGSGTRLTVV.

The CDR3 region has the DNA TGCAGCGTGAGGACAGGGGTCCTCTCCGGGGAGCTGTTTTTT. Its translation: CSVRTGVLSGELFF. This chain joins TRBV29-1 and TRBJ2-2, with 9 nucleotides matching TRBD1. V gave up 6 bases and J gave up 6 bases; unmatched junction bases: 8. The CDR3 covers 14 residues. The germline gives CDR1 SQVTM, CDR2 ANQGSEA.